This T cell receptor (beta chain) was observed in a study of PD-1 blockade in classical Hodgkin lymphoma. Broader study findings: Newly diagnosed patients reportedly had lower baseline TCR diversity than healthy donors.

Profiled with immunoSEQ multiplex PCR; TCRdb holds only in-frame clones, not every one. The table shows tens of thousands of clones, with 75% to 95% occurring only once. Germline V gene lookup returns CDR1 SGHVS and CDR2 FNYEAQ. Trimming left V 0 bases short and J 4 bases short, with 7 bases between. The CDR3 is 13 residues long. In the case of this clone: Its antigen remains unidentified.

Time point denoted: cycle 4 day 1 (C4D1), after less than 7 weeks of nivolumab. Every patient was affected by relapse after autologous stem cell transplantation, while exposure to brentuximab vedotin was not uniform. This chain links TRBV7-6 with TRBJ2-7; no clear D gene. This receptor was taken from a human donor with classical Hodgkin lymphoma. The sequences come from peripheral blood mononuclear cells (PBMCs), collected before the fourth cycle of nivolumab. CDR3: CASSLAAGYEQYF. The CDR3 DNA reads as TGTGCCAGCAGCTTAGCAGCAGGATACGAGCAGTACTTC.